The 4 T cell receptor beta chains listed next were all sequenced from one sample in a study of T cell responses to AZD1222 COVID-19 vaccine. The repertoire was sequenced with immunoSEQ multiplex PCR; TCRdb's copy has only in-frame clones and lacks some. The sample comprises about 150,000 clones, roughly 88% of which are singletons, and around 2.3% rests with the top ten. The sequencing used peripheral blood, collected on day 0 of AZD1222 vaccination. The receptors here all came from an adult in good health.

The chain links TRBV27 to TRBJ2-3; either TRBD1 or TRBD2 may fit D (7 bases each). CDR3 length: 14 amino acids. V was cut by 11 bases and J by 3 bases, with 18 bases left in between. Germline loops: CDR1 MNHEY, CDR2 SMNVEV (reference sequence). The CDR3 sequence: CAVSRGGSTDTQYF. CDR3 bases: TGTGCCGTAAGCAGGGGGGGGAGTACAGATACGCAGTATTTT.

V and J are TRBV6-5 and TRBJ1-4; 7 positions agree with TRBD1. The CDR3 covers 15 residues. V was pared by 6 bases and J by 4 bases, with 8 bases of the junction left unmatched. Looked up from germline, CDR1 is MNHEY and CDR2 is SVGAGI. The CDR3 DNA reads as TGTGCCAGCAGGAAAGCGGGACAGCTTAATGAAAAACTGTTTTTT. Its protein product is CASRKAGQLNEKLFF.

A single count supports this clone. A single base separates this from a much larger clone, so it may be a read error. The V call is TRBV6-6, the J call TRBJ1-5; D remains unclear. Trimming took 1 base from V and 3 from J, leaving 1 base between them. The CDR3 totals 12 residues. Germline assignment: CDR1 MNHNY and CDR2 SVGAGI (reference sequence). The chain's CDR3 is CASSYYNQPQHF. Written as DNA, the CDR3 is TGTGCCAGCAGTTACTACAATCAGCCCCAGCATTTT.

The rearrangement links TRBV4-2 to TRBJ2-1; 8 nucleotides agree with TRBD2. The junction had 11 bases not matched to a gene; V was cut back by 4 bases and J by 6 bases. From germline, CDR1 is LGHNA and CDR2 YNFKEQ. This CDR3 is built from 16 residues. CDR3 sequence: CASSLPSGGPGNEQFF. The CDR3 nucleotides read TGTGCCAGCAGCCTCCCTTCGGGAGGGCCGGGCAATGAGCAGTTCTTC.